The rows below give T cell receptor beta chains drawn from one sample of a study of monozygotic twins with inflammatory bowel disease. TCRdb re-called the 5' RACE reads and catalogs CDR3 proteins one per entry, DNA excluded. The table lists some 100,000 distinct CDR3 sequences, with about an eighth in the top ten. Sequenced sample: blood. These receptors were collected from a human donor with ulcerative colitis or Crohn's disease, or a healthy co-twin of an affected twin (not recorded which). CDR3s include the opening cysteine and the closing phenylalanine or tryptophan. Fields, in order: J gene, V gene, CDR3 protein.

TRBJ2-1	TRBV18	CASSPGDRGLSSYNEQFF
TRBJ2-1	TRBV5-1	CASSPTGTGHYNEQFF
TRBJ1-2	TRBV6-5	CASSYSSDVDGYTF
TRBJ2-5	TRBV7-6	CASSSQGLAQETQYF
TRBJ1-5	TRBV6-4	CASSEQGNQPQHF
TRBJ1-5	TRBV5-4	CASSLDRSNQPQHF
TRBJ2-3	TRBV20-1	CSAQLAGVSDTQYF
TRBJ1-6	TRBV2	CASSDEAASPLHF
TRBJ1-1	TRBV6-1	CASSKNRDHLNTEAFF
TRBJ2-1	TRBV25-1	CASSDPSRALHEQFF
TRBJ1-1	TRBV5-1	CASSFKADRGDTEAFF
TRBJ1-2	TRBV28	CASSLRVGPGYTF
TRBJ1-6	TRBV3-1	CASSQTQGANSPLHF
TRBJ1-2	TRBV4-1	CASSQTITARGGGYTF
TRBJ2-7	TRBV30	CAWSVVLNGPYEQYF
TRBJ2-3	TRBV5-4	CASSSPGLAGGRTDTQYF
TRBJ2-7	TRBV30	CASTGKGEVGNYEQYF
TRBJ2-7	TRBV7-2	CASRTAGTEFYEQYF
TRBJ1-5	TRBV13	CASSPFQPQHF
TRBJ2-1	TRBV5-4	CASSLDAGGNNEQFF
TRBJ1-4	TRBV6-5	CASRRGPNEKLFF
TRBJ2-4	TRBV4-1	CASSPGVGAKISKNIQYF
TRBJ2-1	TRBV27	CASSLPGTGNEQFF
TRBJ2-1	TRBV5-5	CASRGGGGYEQFF
TRBJ2-1	TRBV29-1	CSVGARGSYNEQFF
TRBJ1-2	TRBV25-1	CASSELRQGGGYTF
TRBJ2-7	TRBV18	CASSPPGGQGTSYEQYF
TRBJ2-1	TRBV29-1	CSASLFGAVNNEQFF
TRBJ2-7	TRBV4-2	CASSPQTGGVSYEQYF
TRBJ1-1	TRBV28	CASSLSILGTEAFF
TRBJ2-7	TRBV14	CASSQGWFYEQYF
TRBJ2-3	TRBV7-2	CASSLKSDTQYF
TRBJ2-1	TRBV12-3/TRBV12-4	CASSSPAGGGSYNEQFF
TRBJ1-4	TRBV18	CASSLGLWGEKLFF
TRBJ1-1	TRBV12-3/TRBV12-4	CASSSRQGTEAFF
TRBJ1-6	TRBV7-9	CASSPQAGKDSPLHF
TRBJ1-2	TRBV12-3/TRBV12-4	CASSSGGRSGYTF
TRBJ1-1	TRBV6-5	CASSYAGSMNTEAFF
TRBJ1-2	TRBV28	CASRLQGVNYGYTF
TRBJ2-3	TRBV7-9	CASSLEWGAADTQYF
TRBJ2-7	TRBV20-1	CSARDIAATDEQYF
TRBJ2-2	TRBV5-1	CASSLGPPGTGELFF
TRBJ2-7	TRBV7-9	CASSLGRDEAEQYF
TRBJ1-2	TRBV5-1	CASSFGGSYGYTF
TRBJ2-5	TRBV7-3	CASSLNEGETQYF
TRBJ1-2	TRBV30	CAWSFASDYGYTF
TRBJ2-3	TRBV10-3	CAISPGTGLTDTQYF
TRBJ2-5	TRBV4-2	CASSQGWGGTGGQETQYF
TRBJ2-3	TRBV10-3	CAINPIQGGTDTQYF
TRBJ2-7	TRBV28	CASRLPGDEQYF
TRBJ2-7	TRBV5-6	CASSPASGMAYEQYF
TRBJ2-5	TRBV6-1	CASRSTSGGETQYF
TRBJ1-1	TRBV29-1	CSVEEPGTEAFF
TRBJ1-1	TRBV5-1	CASSLQEDTEAFF
TRBJ2-3	TRBV7-2	CASSSVGTSTDTQYF
TRBJ2-7	TRBV7-9	CASSPRDRGRYEQYF
TRBJ1-1	TRBV20-1	CSASGQGASTEAFF